This TCR beta chain was identified in a study of cytotoxic CD8 clonotypes in ibrutinib-treated CLL. Study as a whole: Among the patients, over 9 presented as relapsed/refractory and approximately 14 as treatment-naive; 17 showed unmutated IGHV.

Notes on this clone: The antigen is not known.

Germline loops: CDR1 SEHNR, CDR2 FQNEAQ (reference sequence). After removal of 2 bases from V and 1 base from J, the junction contained 4 bases not matched to a gene. The CDR3 is made up of 16 amino acids. General observations from the study: Sustained-remission and progressing patients diverged in sampling times.

Deep sequencing aimed at 1 in 200,000 to 1 in 1 million T cells' resolution. Produced via immunoSEQ multiplex PCR; TCRdb's table is partial and in-frame only. The table lists around 97,000 clones, around 80% of them singletons, with 25% to 40% in the top ten. The chain carries TRBV7-9 and TRBJ2-3; TRBD1 matches at 9 bases. This clonotype was obtained from a human donor with chronic lymphocytic leukemia. The sequencing here drew on PBMCs, taken after 12 months of ibrutinib treatment. The CDR3 region is CASSLNGDRGTDTQYF. CDR3 nucleotides: TGTGCCAGCAGCTTAAATGGGGACAGGGGCACAGATACGCAGTATTTT.